This T cell receptor (beta chain) emerged from a study of T cells in Graves' hyperthyroidism and ophthalmopathy. Background on the study: The authors collected peripheral blood at initial diagnosis, before any treatment. Notes on the study in general: In the blood, most expanded thyroid clonotypes above 0.001 appeared as well.

There were TCR beta CDR3 regions amplified from RNA transcripts. The HTBI primer set drove a first-round RT-PCR of the TCR CDR3. TCRdb fed the multiplex PCR reads into MiXCR, producing one record per CDR3 protein. The repertoire has around 400,000 distinct CDR3 sequences, about 13% of them found once; the top ten carry less than 10%. With a duration under 2 months, the hyperthyroidism was newly diagnosed in patients aged 18 to 65. This clonotype was recorded a few times. Its antigen is undetermined. V lost 4 bases, J lost 6 bases, and 17 bases lay in between. The CDR3 extends over 15 amino acids. Germline V lookup: CDR1 SGDLS, CDR2 YYNGEE.

Sample: blood. V and J are TRBV9 and TRBJ2-1; D is unclear. The sequence was collected from a woman between 18 and 29 years old with Graves' hyperthyroidism. The CDR3 nucleotides are TGTGCCAGCAGCCCTGGTGGCGCCCTACCCAATGAGCAGTTCTTC. This gives the protein CASSPGGALPNEQFF. The variable domain in full, completed from reference TRBV9 and TRBJ2-1, reads DSGVTQTPKHLITATGQRVTLRCSPRSGDLSVYWYQQSLDQGLQFLIQYYNGEERAKGNILERFSAQQFPDLHSELNLSSLELGDSALYFCASSPGGALPNEQFFGPGTRLTVL.